The source of this T cell receptor beta chain is a study of CD8 T cells in ankylosing spondylitis. The CDR3 covers 15 residues. Germline CDR1 reads SGHTA; CDR2 reads FQGNSA. V shed 3 bases and J 3 bases; nucleotides not matched to a gene: 5. A remark on this clonotype: As yet, its antigen is unknown.

Quantitative 5'-RACE with molecular barcodes was used to make the TCR beta libraries. TCRdb fed the 5' RACE reads into MiXCR, producing one record per CDR3 protein. The repertoire holds about 250,000 distinct CDR3 sequences, with roughly 32% as singletons. Study results and limitations: A CD8+ phenotype characterized the disease-linked clones, which were relatively rare in peripheral blood. Characteristic, it appeared, of ankylosing spondylitis blood was a TCR beta motif of 7 or 8 highly homologous variants.

The clonotype originates from a male donor with ankylosing spondylitis or in good health (not recorded which). V and J are TRBV7-2 and TRBJ2-1; 7 bases line up with TRBD1. The specimen sequenced was blood, either unsorted or a sorted T cell fraction (not recorded which). The CDR3 here is CASSFSQGVYNEQFF. The DNA of the CDR3 is TGTGCCAGCAGCTTCTCCCAGGGGGTCTACAATGAGCAGTTCTTC.